The 8 T cell receptor beta chains reported below all come from one sample, sequenced in a study of cytomegalovirus exposure and HLA in healthy donors. The study ran its PCR with 60 Vbeta and 13 Jbeta primers. Repertoires were generated with immunoSEQ multiplex PCR, while TCRdb's copy carries only in-frame clones and drops some. The table shows 150,000 to 200,000 clones, with approximately 73% occurring only once. The specimen was PBMCs. All receptors come from a man in his fifties in good health and CMV-seronegative.

The V gene is TRBV10-3, the J gene TRBJ1-2, with 10 bases matching TRBD1. Germline lookup yields CDR1 ENHRY and CDR2 SYGVKD. The ends lost 3 bases at V and 7 bases at J; junction bases unmatched: 5. The CDR3 contains 14 residues. Here the CDR3 reads CAISDSDRGLGYTF. DNA for the CDR3: TGTGCCATCAGTGATTCCGACAGGGGGCTTGGCTACACCTTC.

This rearrangement joins TRBV6-5 to TRBJ2-7; TRBD1 matches at 9 bases. V was pared by 5 bases and J by 1 base, with 6 bases of the junction left unmatched. Germline-derived CDR1 and CDR2 are MNHEY and SVGAGI. This CDR3 comprises 15 residues. This chain's CDR3 is CASSVRGQGSYEQYF. Written as DNA, the CDR3 is TGTGCCAGCAGTGTCCGGGGACAGGGATCCTACGAGCAGTACTTC.

V is TRBV11-2 and J is TRBJ1-3; D ambiguous. Germline V CDR1 and CDR2: SGHAT, FQNNGV. V was shortened by 5 bases and J by 4 bases, with 6 bases between the two germline ends. CDR3 length equals 12 residues. The CDR3 region has the DNA TGTGCCAGCAGCCGACTGGGAAACACCATATATTTT. Translating it yields CASSRLGNTIYF.

This chain uses TRBV5-4 with TRBJ2-7; D remains unclear. V gave up 2 bases and J gave up 3 bases, with 6 bases separating them. There are 12 residues in the CDR3. Germline CDR1 and CDR2: SGHNT and YYREEE (reference sequence). The CDR3 region is CASSLTSYEQYF. DNA of the CDR3: TGTGCCAGCAGCTTAACCAGCTACGAGCAGTACTTC.

V and J are TRBV9 and TRBJ2-2; 10 positions match TRBD2. This CDR3 comprises 17 residues. With 6 bases clipped from V and 4 bases from J, the junction kept 12 bases outside the gene matches. Per germline, CDR1 SGDLS and CDR2 YYNGEE. CDR3 protein: CASTLVGSGGATGELFF. CDR3 DNA sequence: TGTGCCAGCACCTTAGTGGGGAGCGGGGGGGCCACCGGGGAGCTGTTTTTT. Variable domain in full (rest from reference TRBV9 and TRBJ2-2): DSGVTQTPKHLITATGQRVTLRCSPRSGDLSVYWYQQSLDQGLQFLIQYYNGEERAKGNILERFSAQQFPDLHSELNLSSLELGDSALYFCASTLVGSGGATGELFFGEGSRLTVL.

V usage is TRBV6-6 and J usage is TRBJ2-7; no reliable D call. In germline, CDR1 is MNHNY, CDR2 SVGAGI (reference sequence). V was pared by 6 bases and J by 3 bases, with 12 bases between. The CDR3 has 13 amino acids. The CDR3 region has the DNA TGTGCCAGCAGCCACCTGCGGAGCTACGAGCAGTACTTC. Amino acids: CASSHLRSYEQYF.

This clone has only a few counts. CDR3 region: CASSLSPGQGATDTQYF. The CDR3 DNA reads TGCGCCAGCAGCTTGAGTCCGGGACAGGGGGCAACAGATACGCAGTATTTT. The chain uses TRBV5-1 and TRBJ2-3, with TRBD1 matching over 12 bases. Germline lookup yields CDR1 SGHRS and CDR2 YFSETQ. The CDR3 totals 17 residues. The ends lost 1 base at V and 3 bases at J; junction bases unmatched: 6.

The chain joins TRBV6-1 to TRBJ2-3; D unresolved. V lost 4 bases and J 6 bases, leaving 11 bases between the germline ends. The CDR3 runs 13 residues. Germline CDR1 is MNHNS and CDR2 is SASEGT. The CDR3 nucleotides read TGTGCCAGCAGTGGCCCGCCCGGGGATACGCAGTATTTT. Its protein product is CASSGPPGDTQYF.